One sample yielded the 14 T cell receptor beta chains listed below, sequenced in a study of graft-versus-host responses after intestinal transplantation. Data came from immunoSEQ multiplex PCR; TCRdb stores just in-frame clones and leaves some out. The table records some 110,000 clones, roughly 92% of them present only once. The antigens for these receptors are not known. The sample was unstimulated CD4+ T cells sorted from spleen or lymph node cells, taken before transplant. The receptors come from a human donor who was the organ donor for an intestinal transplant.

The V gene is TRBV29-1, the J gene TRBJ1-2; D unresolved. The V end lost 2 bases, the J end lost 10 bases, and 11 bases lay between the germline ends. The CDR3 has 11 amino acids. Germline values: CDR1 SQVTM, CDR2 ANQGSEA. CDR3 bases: TGCAGCGTTGAAACCGGCCCCGTCTACACCTTC. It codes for CSVETGPVYTF.

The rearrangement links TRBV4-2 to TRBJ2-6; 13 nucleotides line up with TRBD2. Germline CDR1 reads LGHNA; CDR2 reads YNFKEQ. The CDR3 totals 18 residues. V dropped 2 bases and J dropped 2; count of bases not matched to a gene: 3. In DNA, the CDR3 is TGTGCCAGCAGCCAATCCGGGACTAGCGGGGCTGGGGCCAACGTCCTGACTTTC. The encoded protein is CASSQSGTSGAGANVLTF.

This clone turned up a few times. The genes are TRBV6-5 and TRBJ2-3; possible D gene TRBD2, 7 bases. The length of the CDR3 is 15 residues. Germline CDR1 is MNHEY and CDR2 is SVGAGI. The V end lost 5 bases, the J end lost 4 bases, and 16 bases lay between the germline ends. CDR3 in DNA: TGTGCCAGCAGTGCAAGGGGGGGTCAGCCAGATACGCAGTATTTT. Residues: CASSARGGQPDTQYF.

This chain's CDR3 is CASNPRGLAGGRETQYF. Here the CDR3 DNA reads TGTGCCAGCAATCCGCGGGGACTAGCGGGAGGGCGAGAGACCCAGTACTTC. This chain joins TRBV28 and TRBJ2-5; 16 bases are a match to TRBD2. The CDR3 is 17 residues long. Germline trimming cut 7 bases from V and 4 bases from J; bases unmatched to any gene: 9. Germline-derived CDR1 and CDR2 are MDHEN and SYDVKM.

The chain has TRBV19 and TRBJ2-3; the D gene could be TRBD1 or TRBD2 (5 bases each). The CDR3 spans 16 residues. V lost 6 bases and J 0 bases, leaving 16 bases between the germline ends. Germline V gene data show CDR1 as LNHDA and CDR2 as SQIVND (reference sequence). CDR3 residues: CASSNAGTASTDTQYF. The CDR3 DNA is TGTGCCAGTAGCAATGCCGGGACGGCGAGCACAGATACGCAGTATTTT.

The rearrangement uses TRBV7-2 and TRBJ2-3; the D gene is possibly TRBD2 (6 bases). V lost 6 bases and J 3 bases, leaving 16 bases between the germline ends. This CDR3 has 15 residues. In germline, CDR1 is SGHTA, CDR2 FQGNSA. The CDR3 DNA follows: TGTGCCAGCAGTTATCGGAGGGCCCAGACAGATACGCAGTATTTT. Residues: CASSYRRAQTDTQYF.

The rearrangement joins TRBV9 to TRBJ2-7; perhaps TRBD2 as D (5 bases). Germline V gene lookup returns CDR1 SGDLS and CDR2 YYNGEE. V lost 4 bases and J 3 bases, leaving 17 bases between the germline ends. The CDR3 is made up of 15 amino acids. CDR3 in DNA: TGTGCCAGCAGCCGAGGGAGCGTCTCCGTCTACGAGCAGTACTTC. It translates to CASSRGSVSVYEQYF.

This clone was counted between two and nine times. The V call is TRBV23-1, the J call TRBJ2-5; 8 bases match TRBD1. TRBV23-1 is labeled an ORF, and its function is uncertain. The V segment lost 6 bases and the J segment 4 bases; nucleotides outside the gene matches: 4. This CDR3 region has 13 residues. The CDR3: CASSQGAGETQYF. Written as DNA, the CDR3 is TGCGCCAGCAGCCAGGGGGCGGGAGAGACCCAGTACTTC.

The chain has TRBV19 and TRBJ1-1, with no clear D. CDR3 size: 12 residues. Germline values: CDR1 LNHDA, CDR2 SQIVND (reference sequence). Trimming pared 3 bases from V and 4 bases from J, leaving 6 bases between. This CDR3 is CASSIRTTEAFF. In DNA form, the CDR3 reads TGTGCCAGTAGTATCCGGACCACTGAAGCTTTCTTT.

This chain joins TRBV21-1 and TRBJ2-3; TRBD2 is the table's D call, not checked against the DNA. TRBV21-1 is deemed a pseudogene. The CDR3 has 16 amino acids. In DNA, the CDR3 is TGTGCCAGCAGCAAAATGAAGCGGGAGGCCCCAGATACGCAGTATTTT. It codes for CASSKMKREAPDTQYF.

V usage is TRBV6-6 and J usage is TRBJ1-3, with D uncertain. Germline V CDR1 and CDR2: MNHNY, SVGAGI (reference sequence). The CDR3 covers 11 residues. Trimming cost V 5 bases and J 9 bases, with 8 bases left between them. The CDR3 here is CASSASVTIYF. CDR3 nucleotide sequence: TGTGCCAGCAGTGCCTCCGTCACCATATATTTT.

The CDR3 loop is CAISEYRTVSGNTIYF. The CDR3 DNA reads as TGTGCCATCAGTGAGTATCGGACGGTCTCTGGAAACACCATATATTTT. The chain links TRBV10-3 to TRBJ1-3, with D unclear. V lost 1 base, J lost 0 bases, and 10 bases lay in between. Germline CDR1 ENHRY, CDR2 SYGVKD. This CDR3 has 16 residues.

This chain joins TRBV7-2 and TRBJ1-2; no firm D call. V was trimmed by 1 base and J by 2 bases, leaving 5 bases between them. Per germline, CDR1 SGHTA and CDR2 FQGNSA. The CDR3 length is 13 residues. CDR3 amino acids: CASSLVQNYGYTF. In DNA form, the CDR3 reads TGTGCCAGCAGCTTAGTTCAGAACTATGGCTACACCTTC.

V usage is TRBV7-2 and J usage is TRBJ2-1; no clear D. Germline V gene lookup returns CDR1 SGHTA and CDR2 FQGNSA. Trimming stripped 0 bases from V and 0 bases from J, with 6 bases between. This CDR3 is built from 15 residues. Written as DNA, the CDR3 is TGTGCCAGCAGCTTAGCGGTGAGCTCCTACAATGAGCAGTTCTTC. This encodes CASSLAVSSYNEQFF.